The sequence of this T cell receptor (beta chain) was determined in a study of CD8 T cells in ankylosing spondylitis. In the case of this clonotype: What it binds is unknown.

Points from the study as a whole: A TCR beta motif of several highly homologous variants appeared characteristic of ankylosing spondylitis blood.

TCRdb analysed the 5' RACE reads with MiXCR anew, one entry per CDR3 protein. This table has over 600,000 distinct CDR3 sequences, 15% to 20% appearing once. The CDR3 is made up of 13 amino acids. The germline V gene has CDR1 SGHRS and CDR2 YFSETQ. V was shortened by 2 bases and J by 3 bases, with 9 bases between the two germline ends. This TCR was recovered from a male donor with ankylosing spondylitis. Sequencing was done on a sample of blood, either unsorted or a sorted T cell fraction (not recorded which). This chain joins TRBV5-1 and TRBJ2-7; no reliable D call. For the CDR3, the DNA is TGCGCCAGCAGCTTAATGGACGGCTACGAGCAGTACTTC. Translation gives CASSLMDGYEQYF.